These 27 T cell receptor beta chains were all obtained from the same sample, sequenced in a study of blood T cell repertoires in COVID-19. Only in-frame clones appear in the TCRdb table, and some are missing; sequencing was by immunoSEQ multiplex PCR. The sample has 220,000 or so clones, roughly 86% seen once; the top ten hold 2% to 2.5%. Material: PBMCs or T cells enriched from blood (not recorded which). These receptors all stem from a woman aged 45-65 years who had recovered from COVID-19.

The CDR3 nucleotides read TGTGCCAGCAGCCGGCTAGCGACGAACACCGGGGAGCTGTTTTTT. It yields the protein CASSRLATNTGELFF. This chain links TRBV3-1 (or the pseudogene TRBV3-2) with TRBJ2-2, with D perhaps matching TRBD2 (6 bases). CDR1 is LGHDT and CDR2 is YNNKEL in the germline V gene (reference sequence). This CDR3 region has 15 residues. V shed 4 bases and J shed 0 bases, with 9 bases lying between them.

V and J are TRBV3-1 (or the pseudogene TRBV3-2) and TRBJ1-3, with 11 nucleotides matching TRBD1. V lost 4 bases and J lost 2; bases outside the gene matches: 4. Germline-derived CDR1 and CDR2 are LGHDT and YNNKEL (reference sequence). This CDR3 is built from 16 residues. CDR3 sequence: CASSRQDRGPGNTIYF. The CDR3 coding sequence is TGTGCCAGCAGCCGCCAGGACAGGGGGCCTGGAAACACCATATATTTT.

The chain has TRBV4-3 and TRBJ2-2; TRBD2 might be the D (5 bases). CDR1 is LGHNA, CDR2 YSLEER, per germline. Trimming removed 0 bases at V and 0 bases at J, with 14 bases between. The CDR3 sequence is 18 residues long. CDR3 bases: TGCGCCAGCAGCCAAGATCTCCGGACTCACGCGAACACCGGGGAGCTGTTTTTT. This translates into CASSQDLRTHANTGELFF.

The rearrangement links TRBV28 to TRBJ2-1; D may be TRBD1 (5 bases). This CDR3 has 14 residues. Trimming pared 6 bases from V and 0 bases from J, leaving 9 bases between. CDR1 MDHEN and CDR2 SYDVKM come from the germline V gene. CDR3 residues: CASRGQISYNEQFF. CDR3 nucleotides: TGTGCCAGCAGGGGGCAGATCTCCTACAATGAGCAGTTCTTC.

In this sample, this clone turned up a few times. This chain's CDR3 is CATSRGQLSSPLHF. CDR3 sequence (DNA): TGTGCCACCAGCAGGGGACAGCTAAGTTCACCCCTCCACTTT. The chain uses TRBV15 and TRBJ1-6, with TRBD1 matching 7 bases. The length of the CDR3 is 14 residues. Germline CDR1 reads LNHNV; CDR2 reads YYDKDF (reference sequence). Trimming at V came to 3 bases and at J to 9 bases, leaving 5 bases not matched to a gene.

The rearrangement uses TRBV9 and TRBJ1-1; D remains unclear. V lost 4 bases and J 2 bases, leaving 15 bases between the germline ends. The CDR3 consists of 15 residues. Germline CDR1 reads SGDLS; CDR2 reads YYNGEE. Written as DNA, the CDR3 is TGTGCCAGCAGCCCCGACCCGTTAGCTAACACTGAAGCTTTCTTT. Its translation: CASSPDPLANTEAFF. The whole variable domain, remainder taken from reference TRBV9 and TRBJ1-1, is DSGVTQTPKHLITATGQRVTLRCSPRSGDLSVYWYQQSLDQGLQFLIQYYNGEERAKGNILERFSAQQFPDLHSELNLSSLELGDSALYFCASSPDPLANTEAFFGQGTRLTVV.

On this clone: Sequence at one end of the junction differs from germline and may be a read error. This chain joins TRBV4-3 and TRBJ1-1; no firm D call. Germline-derived CDR1 and CDR2 are LGHNA and YSLEER. The CDR3 totals 13 residues. CDR3: CASSQDTARGVIF. CDR3 coding DNA: TGCGCCAGCAGCCAAGATACGGCCCGCGGGGTGATCTTT.

This clone was seen just once. The chain couples TRBV27 to TRBJ2-3; 7 bases agree with TRBD2. V dropped 4 bases and J dropped 1; count of bases not matched to a gene: 5. The CDR3 is made up of 15 amino acids. From germline, CDR1 is MNHEY and CDR2 SMNVEV (reference sequence). The CDR3 region is CASSYGAGGTDTQYF. As DNA, the CDR3 is TGTGCCAGCAGTTACGGGGCGGGGGGCACAGATACGCAGTATTTT.

The V call is TRBV5-4, the J call TRBJ2-5; 10 nucleotides align to TRBD2. The V and J ends lost 2 bases and 5 bases, in that order; junction bases with no gene match: 0. The germline V gene encodes CDR1 SGHNT and CDR2 YYREEE (reference sequence). CDR3 length equals 13 residues. The CDR3 spells CASSLAGGETQYF. The CDR3 region has the DNA TGTGCCAGCAGCTTAGCGGGGGGGGAGACCCAGTACTTC.

About this clone itself: The sample carries other DNA sequences with the same CDR3. The rearrangement uses TRBV12-3 or TRBV12-4 and TRBJ1-2; the D gene is possibly TRBD1 (6 bases). Trimming removed 5 bases at V and 4 bases at J, with 11 bases between. The CDR3 is 13 residues long. The CDR3 is CASSRTASYGYTF. CDR3 nucleotide sequence: TGTGCCAGCAGTAGGACAGCGTCCTATGGCTACACCTTC.

This clone was recorded only once. The CDR3 DNA is TGTGCCAGCAGCGCAGGCAGGGGCTCCTACAATGAGCAGTTCTTC. Amino acids: CASSAGRGSYNEQFF. This chain links TRBV7-3 with TRBJ2-1, with a possible D match to TRBD1 (6 bases). This CDR3 region has 15 residues. V was trimmed by 5 bases and J by 0 bases, leaving 11 bases between them. CDR1 and CDR2 (germline): SGHTA, FQGTGA.

The V and J genes are TRBV3-1 (or the pseudogene TRBV3-2) and TRBJ2-7, with TRBD2 identical over 9 bases. V lost 4 bases to trimming and J lost 0 bases; unmatched junction nucleotides: 7. Germline V CDR1 and CDR2: LGHDT, YNNKEL (reference sequence). The CDR3 loop spans 16 amino acids. CDR3 DNA: TGTGCCAGCAGCCCGGGACTAGCACCGAGCTCCTACGAGCAGTACTTC. Its translation is CASSPGLAPSSYEQYF.

This sequence joins TRBV27 and TRBJ2-1; 11 bases align to TRBD2. The germline gives CDR1 MNHEY, CDR2 SMNVEV (reference sequence). V shed 4 bases, J shed 4 bases, and the junction held 3 bases outside the gene matches. The CDR3 sequence is 15 residues long. CDR3 sequence reads: CASSSGTSGYNEQFF. The CDR3 DNA follows: TGTGCCAGCAGTTCGGGGACTAGCGGTTACAATGAGCAGTTCTTC.

This clone has only one observation. This rearrangement joins TRBV29-1 to TRBJ2-1, with 7 bases that match TRBD2. Germline V gene lookup returns CDR1 SQVTM and CDR2 ANQGSEA. With V trimmed by 7 bases and J by 3 bases, 6 bases remained unmatched. The CDR3 has 13 residues. This CDR3 reads CSGVAGYYNEQFF. CDR3 DNA sequence: TGCAGCGGGGTAGCGGGTTACTACAATGAGCAGTTCTTC.

The chain combines TRBV5-8 with TRBJ1-4; the D gene is possibly TRBD1 (5 bases). V was trimmed by 2 bases and J by 0 bases, leaving 14 bases between them. This CDR3 has 17 amino acids. Germline V gene data show CDR1 as SGHTS and CDR2 as YDEGEE. DNA of the CDR3: TGTGCCAGCAGCTTCGGGGGGAGAGATGCAACTAATGAAAAACTGTTTTTT. This sequence encodes CASSFGGRDATNEKLFF. The full variable domain, completed using reference TRBV5-8 and TRBJ1-4, is EAGVTQSPTHLIKTRGQQATLRCSPISGHTSVYWYQQALGLGLQFLLWYDEGEERNRGNFPPRFSGRQFPNYSSELNVNALELEDSALYLCASSFGGRDATNEKLFFGSGTQLSVL.

The chain combines TRBV21-1 with TRBJ2-1; TRBD2 is the table's D call, not checked against the DNA. TRBV21-1 is termed a pseudogene. The CDR3 totals 17 residues. Here the CDR3 reads CASSNRLAASSYNEQFF. DNA of the CDR3: TGTGCCAGCAGCAACAGACTAGCGGCGAGCTCCTACAATGAGCAGTTCTTC.

The CDR3 protein is CASSPGEAAVYGYTF. The CDR3 DNA follows: TGCGCCAGCAGCCCCGGGGAGGCGGCCGTCTATGGCTACACCTTC. V is TRBV4-1 and J is TRBJ1-2; D is unresolved. CDR3 length: 15 amino acids. CDR1 is MGHRA, CDR2 YSYEKL, per germline. V lost 4 bases to trimming and J lost 4 bases, with 16 bases between them.

CDR3 protein: CASSLDRGRTEAFF. The CDR3 DNA follows: TGTGCCAGCAGCCTCGACCGGGGGAGGACTGAAGCTTTCTTT. The chain carries TRBV13 and TRBJ1-1, with TRBD1 as a possible D gene (5 bases). V gave up 5 bases and J gave up 5 bases, with 15 bases separating them. CDR3 length: 14 amino acids. CDR1 is PRHDT and CDR2 is FYEKMQ in the germline V gene (reference sequence).

J is TRBJ1-3 and V is TRBV7-9; TRBD1 might be the D (5 bases). There are 14 residues in the CDR3. V lost 2 bases and J lost 9, with 14 bases in between. CDR1 and CDR2 from the germline V gene are SEHNR and FQNEAQ (reference sequence). The CDR3 region is CASSLPNFRATIYF. The CDR3 region has the DNA TGTGCCAGCAGCTTACCGAACTTCAGGGCCACCATATATTTT.

The chain links TRBV30 to TRBJ1-3; a weak D match, TRBD1 (6 bases). Germline CDR1 is GTSNPN and CDR2 is SVGIG (reference sequence). CDR3 length: 17 amino acids. The V end was cut by 2 bases, the J end by 0 bases, with 17 bases between. The CDR3 nucleotides read TGTGCCTGGAGTCCCTCACATTACAGGGTCTCTGGAAACACCATATATTTT. Its protein product is CAWSPSHYRVSGNTIYF.

Note on this clone: The sample contains more than one DNA sequence encoding this CDR3. V usage is TRBV18 and J usage is TRBJ1-1; no firm D call. V was trimmed by 1 base and J by 3 bases, leaving 6 bases between them. The CDR3 spans 13 residues. Germline CDR1 reads KGHSH; CDR2 reads LQKENI. CDR3 sequence (DNA): TGTGCCAGCTCACCACGAGTCGACACTGAAGCTTTCTTT. Translating gives CASSPRVDTEAFF.

This clone occurred a few times. This chain links TRBV4-2 with TRBJ1-5; unclear D gene. The CDR3 sequence is 15 residues long. Trimming removed 0 bases at V and 2 bases at J, with 8 bases between. Germline-derived CDR1 and CDR2 are LGHNA and YNFKEQ. The CDR3 sequence is CASSQDDLGNQPQHF. In nucleotides, the CDR3 is TGTGCCAGCAGCCAAGATGACCTAGGCAATCAGCCCCAGCATTTT.

The chain is built from TRBV18 and TRBJ2-1; 8 bases line up with TRBD1. In germline, CDR1 is KGHSH, CDR2 LQKENI. The CDR3 contains 14 residues. The trim removed 5 bases at V and 7 bases at J, leaving 7 bases unmatched. CDR3 in DNA: TGTGCCAGCTCAGCCCGGACAGGGTTGAATGAGCAGTTCTTC. Its translation: CASSARTGLNEQFF.

The chain uses TRBV11-2 and TRBJ1-2; 9 bases are shared with TRBD1. CDR1 is SGHAT, CDR2 FQNNGV, per germline. Germline trimming cut 5 bases from V and 8 bases from J; bases unmatched to any gene: 6. This CDR3 is built from 13 residues. CDR3 protein: CASSPDRGEGYTF. CDR3 bases: TGTGCCAGCAGCCCCGACAGGGGGGAGGGCTACACCTTC.

The chain has TRBV15 and TRBJ2-2; the match to TRBD1 covers 9 bases. The CDR3 consists of 15 residues. V lost 1 base, J lost 3 bases, and 0 bases stayed unmatched. Germline V gives CDR1 LNHNV, CDR2 YYDKDF (reference sequence). For the CDR3, the DNA is TGTGCCACCAGCAGAGGGGACAGGGACACCGGGGAGCTGTTTTTT. Encoded protein: CATSRGDRDTGELFF.

The chain combines TRBV4-3 with TRBJ1-1, with TRBD1 as a possible D gene (5 bases). Germline assignment: CDR1 LGHNA and CDR2 YSLEER. The CDR3 has 14 residues. V lost 5 bases and J lost 5, with 15 bases in between. Here the CDR3 DNA reads TGCGCCAGCAGCTTATTACTGGGGGGGACTGAAGCTTTCTTT. Its translation is CASSLLLGGTEAFF.

The chain uses TRBV30 and TRBJ1-1; D gene uncertain. Germline lookup yields CDR1 GTSNPN and CDR2 SVGIG (reference sequence). The length of the CDR3 is 13 residues. Trimming took 3 bases from V and 1 from J, leaving 9 bases between them. Here the CDR3 reads CAWRRGENTEAFF. The CDR3 DNA is TGTGCCTGGAGACGAGGAGAGAACACTGAAGCTTTCTTT.